This TCR beta chain was retrieved from a study of blood T cell repertoires in COVID-19. Across the study: PBMCs, B-cell-depleted T cells, or T cells provided the cDNA or gDNA that made up the material.

Authors' methods: Reference gene primer amplification gave nucleated cell count estimates. TCRdb's copy holds only in-frame clones and misses some; the assay was immunoSEQ multiplex PCR. Clone size and the V and J calls come from that table; the DNA yielded D and trimming. The sample includes around 130,000 clones, 65% to 85% of them seen just once. Per the germline V gene, CDR1 is SGHNT and CDR2 is YENEEA. V lost 4 bases to trimming and J lost 8 bases; unmatched junction nucleotides: 9. This CDR3 is built from 14 residues. The source of this sequence is a woman in her 70s with acute or convalescent COVID-19. Source material: peripheral blood. This chain connects TRBV11-3 to TRBJ1-2, with 8 nucleotides matching TRBD1. CDR3 sequence (DNA): TGTGCCAGCAGCTCACTAGGACAGGGAGACGGCTACACCTTC. Its translation is CASSSLGQGDGYTF. Supplemented by reference TRBV11-3 and TRBJ1-2, the full variable domain reads EAGVVQSPRYKIIEKKQPVAFWCNPISGHNTLYWYLQNLGQGPELLIRYENEEAVDDSQLPKDRFSAERLKGVDSTLKIQPAELGDSAVYLCASSSLGQGDGYTFGSGTRLTVV.